This record looks at one T cell receptor beta chain sequence and its context. The sample belongs to a study of Tregs in tolerant kidney transplant recipients. TCRdb's copy holds only in-frame clones and misses some; the assay was immunoSEQ multiplex PCR. The sample yields 98,000 or so clones, around 87% seen once. Per germline, CDR1 SGHDN and CDR2 FVKESK. V was pared by 1 base and J by 2 bases, with 5 bases of the junction left unmatched. This CDR3 is 18 amino acids long. The clonotype originates from a human donor who received a combined kidney and bone marrow transplant. The sequences come from CD4+ T cells from blood, collected before the transplant. The J gene is TRBJ2-5, the V gene TRBV14; TRBD2 agrees at 15 bases. The CDR3 reads CASSQGTSGRAGQETQYF. In DNA form, the CDR3 reads TGTGCCAGCAGCCAAGGGACTAGCGGGAGGGCCGGTCAAGAGACCCAGTACTTC.